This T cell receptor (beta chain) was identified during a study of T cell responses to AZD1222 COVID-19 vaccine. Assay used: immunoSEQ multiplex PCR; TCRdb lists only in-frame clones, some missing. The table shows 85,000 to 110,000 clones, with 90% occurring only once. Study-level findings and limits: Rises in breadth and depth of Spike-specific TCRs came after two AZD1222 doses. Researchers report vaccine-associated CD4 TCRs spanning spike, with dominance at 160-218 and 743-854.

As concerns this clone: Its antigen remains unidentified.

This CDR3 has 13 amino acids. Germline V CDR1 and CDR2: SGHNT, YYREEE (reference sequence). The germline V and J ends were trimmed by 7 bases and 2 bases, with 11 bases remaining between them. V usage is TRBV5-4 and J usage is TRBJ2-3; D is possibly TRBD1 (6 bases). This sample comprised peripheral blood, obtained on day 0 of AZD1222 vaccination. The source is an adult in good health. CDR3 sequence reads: CASGGSITDTQYF. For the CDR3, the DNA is TGTGCCAGCGGGGGCTCGATCACAGATACGCAGTATTTT.